This is a list of T cell receptor beta chains from one sample in a study of CD8+ T cells in alopecia areata. Some clones are missing from TCRdb's copy, which holds only in-frame ones; the method was immunoSEQ multiplex PCR. The profile covers 40,000 to 50,000 clones, with 55% to 75% appearing a single time and about a fifth taken by the ten largest. Specimen: CD8+ T cells sorted from blood, collected at week 4, from a patient treated with tofacitinib. The receptors here all came from a human donor with alopecia areata. CDR3s include the opening cysteine and the closing phenylalanine or tryptophan. The D gene is left open where the match is weak.

d_call j_call v_call cdr3_aa
NA TRBJ2-5 TRBV5-1 CASRWDAQETQYF
TRBD2 TRBJ2-3 TRBV14 CASSRTSGGITDTQYF
TRBD1 TRBJ1-1 TRBV7-6 CASSPRQGREAFF
TRBD1 TRBJ1-2 TRBV29-1 CSVGGQGSYGYTF
TRBD1 TRBJ1-2 TRBV4-3 CASSQDTGGVYGYTF
NA TRBJ1-2 TRBV7-9 CASSFPLGTQTYGYTF
TRBD1 TRBJ1-6 TRBV30 CAWIPGGGLNSPLHF
NA TRBJ2-3 TRBV4-3 CASSQGFGAGTDTQYF
NA TRBJ2-5 TRBV5-1 CASSLKQGSIETQYF
NA TRBJ2-7 TRBV19 CASSGGNEQYF
TRBD1 TRBJ2-7 TRBV7-6 CASSPGQGYEQYF
NA TRBJ2-7 TRBV11-2 CASSPGGSYEQYF
NA TRBJ1-4 TRBV11-2 CASSLGQANEKLFF
NA TRBJ2-3 TRBV7-8 CASSLAPSSGVGTDTQYF
NA TRBJ1-1 TRBV29-1 CSAGGDMNTEAFF
NA TRBJ2-3 TRBV5-1 CASSLVPGNTDTQYF
NA TRBJ2-1 TRBV25-1 CASSAIRVNEQFF
NA TRBJ1-1 TRBV4-3 CASSQETTNTEAFF
TRBD1 TRBJ2-3 TRBV14 CASSQPGQGFTDTQYF
NA TRBJ2-7 TRBV29-1 CSCVFVGAYEQYF
TRBD2 TRBJ2-1 TRBV29-1 CSGWGGLADNEQFF
NA TRBJ2-2 TRBV30 CAWSSGASATGELFF
TRBD1 TRBJ2-3 TRBV2 CASSELGTGGGADTQYF
NA TRBJ2-5 TRBV29-1 CSVEWAGAQETQYF
TRBD1 TRBJ1-1 TRBV30 CAWHDRAGITEAFF
TRBD2 TRBJ2-3 TRBV7-6 CASSFNSGGSTDTQYF
NA TRBJ2-3 TRBV9 CASSVATGTDTQYF
NA TRBJ2-3 TRBV19 CASSPAGGPADTQYF
TRBD2 TRBJ2-2 TRBV25-1 CASSEGSGGATGELFF
TRBD2 TRBJ2-1 TRBV7-3 CASSIGTSVTNEQFF
TRBD1 TRBJ1-2 TRBV4-1 CASSQDVDRIYGYTF
TRBD1 TRBJ1-2 TRBV29-1 CSVGAGQGAKGYTF
NA TRBJ2-7 TRBV25-1 CASSYPGEGYYEQYF